This entry lists 25 T cell receptor beta chains sequenced from one sample in a study of blood T cell repertoires in COVID-19. TCRdb's table, derived via immunoSEQ multiplex PCR, lists solely in-frame clones and lacks some. The repertoire includes over 90,000 clones, 81% of them detected once, and around a quarter sits in the top ten. Specimen: peripheral blood. The source of these receptors is a man aged 80 or over with active or convalescent COVID-19.

The rearrangement joins TRBV28 to TRBJ2-3; the match to TRBD2 covers 8 bases. The V gene's germline CDR1 is MDHEN and CDR2 SYDVKM. The trim removed 2 bases at V and 5 bases at J, leaving 0 bases unmatched. This CDR3 region has 13 residues. CDR3 coding DNA: TGTGCCAGCAGTTTAGCGGGGGGAGATACGCAGTATTTT. It specifies CASSLAGGDTQYF.

DNA for the CDR3: TGTGCCAGCAGCCCCCGGACAGGGTCTCAGCCCCAGCATTTT. Translation gives CASSPRTGSQPQHF. This chain links TRBV3-1 (or the pseudogene TRBV3-2) with TRBJ1-5; 8 bases map to TRBD1. This CDR3 spans 14 amino acids. Germline V lookup: CDR1 LGHDT, CDR2 YNNKEL (reference sequence). J was trimmed by 6 bases and V by 4 bases; bases with no gene match: 5.

The rearrangement links TRBV19 to TRBJ1-2; D is ambiguous. The V end lost 2 bases, the J end lost 3 bases, and 4 bases lay between the germline ends. The CDR3 length is 12 residues. CDR1 is LNHDA and CDR2 is SQIVND in the germline V gene (reference sequence). In nucleotides, the CDR3 is TGTGCCAGTAGTATACCTCACTATGGCTACACCTTC. It specifies CASSIPHYGYTF.

The V gene is TRBV10-3, the J gene TRBJ1-6; 8 positions match TRBD1. V trimming: 7 bases; J trimming: 6 bases; junction bases outside the gene matches: 5. CDR3 size: 14 residues. From germline, CDR1 is ENHRY and CDR2 SYGVKD. The CDR3 spells CAINRDRSNSPLHF. DNA of the CDR3: TGTGCCATCAATCGGGACAGGAGTAATTCACCCCTCCACTTT.

In this sample, this clone turned up once. The chain joins TRBV7-6 to TRBJ2-2; 16 nucleotides agree with TRBD2. The length of the CDR3 is 18 residues. Per germline, CDR1 SGHVS and CDR2 FNYEAQ. After removal of 4 bases from V and 2 bases from J, the junction contained 4 bases not matched to a gene. The CDR3 DNA sequence: TGTGCCAGCAGCTGGGGACTAGCGGGGGGGCCAAACACCGGGGAGCTGTTTTTT. Its translation: CASSWGLAGGPNTGELFF.

The chain combines TRBV7-2 with TRBJ1-5; D ambiguous. Between the trimmed V and J ends, which lost 8 bases and 3 bases, there was a span of 17 bases. The CDR3 has 15 amino acids. Germline V gives CDR1 SGHTA, CDR2 FQGNSA. CDR3 residues: CASGLESGDNQPQHF. The CDR3 region has the DNA TGTGCCAGCGGATTAGAGTCCGGAGACAATCAGCCCCAGCATTTT.

The chain has TRBV4-1 and TRBJ1-4; 9 nucleotides match TRBD1. The germline V gene encodes CDR1 MGHRA and CDR2 YSYEKL. J lost 7 bases, V lost 6 bases, and 9 bases had no gene match. The CDR3 runs to 15 residues. CDR3 nucleotides: TGCGCCAGCAGGGGGACAGGGAATCGGATTGAAAAACTGTTTTTT. This codes for CASRGTGNRIEKLFF.

V gene TRBV28 combines with J gene TRBJ2-7; possibly TRBD2 for D (6 bases). The V end was cut by 3 bases, the J end by 2 bases, with 11 bases between. CDR3 size: 14 residues. Germline CDR1 and CDR2: MDHEN and SYDVKM. The CDR3 here is CASSFAGRPYEQYF. The CDR3 DNA reads TGTGCCAGCAGTTTCGCGGGGCGCCCCTACGAGCAGTACTTC.

The sample holds a few counts of this clone. The chain recombines TRBV5-1 with TRBJ1-2; TRBD1 might be the D (6 bases). V dropped 0 bases and J dropped 5 bases, with 11 bases sitting between them. CDR1 and CDR2 from the germline V gene are SGHRS and YFSETQ. The CDR3 sequence is 14 residues long. CDR3 in DNA: TGCGCCAGCAGCTTGGACACAGGGAAGTATGGCTACACCTTC. Encoded protein: CASSLDTGKYGYTF. Together with reference TRBV5-1 and TRBJ1-2, the CDR3 gives the full variable domain: KAGVTQTPRYLIKTRGQQVTLSCSPISGHRSVSWYQQTPGQGLQFLFEYFSETQRNKGNFPGRFSGRQFSNSRSEMNVSTLELGDSALYLCASSLDTGKYGYTFGSGTRLTVV.

The V call is TRBV24-1, the J call TRBJ2-2; 10 nucleotides match TRBD1. Germline CDR1 is KGHDR and CDR2 is SFDVKD. The CDR3 sequence is 13 residues long. J gave up 7 bases and V 9 bases, and 4 bases lay outside the gene matches. CDR3: CATRGQGFGELFF. For the CDR3, the DNA is TGTGCCACCCGGGGACAGGGGTTCGGGGAGCTGTTTTTT.

The genes are TRBV7-8 and TRBJ1-5; 9 positions agree with TRBD1. J was trimmed by 0 bases and V by 5 bases; bases with no gene match: 8. The CDR3 extends over 17 amino acids. Germline V gene data show CDR1 as SGHVS and CDR2 as FQNEAQ. The CDR3: CASSPGQGRFSNQPQHF. The CDR3 bases are TGTGCCAGCAGCCCTGGACAGGGGAGGTTTAGCAATCAGCCCCAGCATTTT.

The CDR3 nucleotides read TGTGCCAGTACTACGACAGTGGGAGAGACCCAGTACTTC. Translation gives CASTTTVGETQYF. This rearrangement joins TRBV19 to TRBJ2-5, with D perhaps TRBD1 (5 bases). This CDR3 has 13 amino acids. The germline gives CDR1 LNHDA, CDR2 SQIVND (reference sequence). Trimming left V 7 bases short and J 4 bases short, with 13 bases between.

This clone was counted a single time. This chain links TRBV28 with TRBJ1-2; D perhaps matches TRBD1 (5 bases). V lost 5 bases, J lost 3 bases, and 19 bases lay in between. Germline loops: CDR1 MDHEN, CDR2 SYDVKM. The CDR3 length is 16 residues. CDR3 nucleotide sequence: TGTGCCAGCAGTCTCTCGGGACTGGGAGGGTACTATGGCTACACCTTC. Amino acids: CASSLSGLGGYYGYTF.

The J gene is TRBJ2-1, the V gene TRBV19; TRBD2 matches at 8 bases. This CDR3 is built from 17 residues. The V and J ends lost 4 bases and 4 bases, in that order; junction bases with no gene match: 12. The germline V gene has CDR1 LNHDA and CDR2 SQIVND (reference sequence). CDR3 bases: TGTGCCAGTAGTAGACAGGTAGCGGGGACCCAATACAATGAGCAGTTCTTC. Translation: CASSRQVAGTQYNEQFF.

This clone is a singleton in its sample. This chain uses TRBV4-1 with TRBJ2-7, with 8 positions matching TRBD1. CDR1 is MGHRA, CDR2 YSYEKL, per germline. The CDR3 extends over 17 amino acids. The junction had 17 bases not matched to a gene; V was cut back by 4 bases and J by 6 bases. The CDR3 here is CASSPLGGRGRSGEQYF. The CDR3 DNA follows: TGCGCCAGCAGCCCTCTGGGCGGCAGGGGGCGTTCTGGCGAGCAGTACTTC.

This clone has only one observation. The V and J genes are TRBV7-2 and TRBJ2-1; maybe TRBD1 (6 bases). There are 19 residues in the CDR3. CDR1 is SGHTA, CDR2 FQGNSA, per germline. Trimming took 3 bases from V and 3 from J, leaving 24 bases between them. CDR3 sequence: CASSFPLGLRQAVYNEQFF. CDR3 DNA sequence: TGTGCCAGCAGCTTCCCCCTTGGTCTGAGACAGGCAGTCTACAATGAGCAGTTCTTC.

The chain carries TRBV19 and TRBJ1-5; 9 bases are a match to TRBD1. V was pared by 6 bases and J by 7 bases, with 7 bases of the junction left unmatched. There are 14 residues in the CDR3. Looked up from germline, CDR1 is LNHDA and CDR2 is SQIVND (reference sequence). CDR3 sequence (DNA): TGTGCCAGTAGAATGGGACAGGGTGGCCAGCCCCAGCATTTT. Translating it yields CASRMGQGGQPQHF.

The chain has TRBV15 and TRBJ1-5; D is perhaps TRBD1 (5 bases). The germline V gene has CDR1 LNHNV and CDR2 YYDKDF (reference sequence). V shed 1 base and J shed 7 bases, with 14 bases lying between them. This CDR3 has 15 residues. The CDR3 DNA follows: TGTGCCACCAGCAGAGCTGGGGCAGCAAGGCAGCCCCAGCATTTT. Amino acid sequence: CATSRAGAARQPQHF.

This rearrangement joins TRBV30 to TRBJ1-5, with TRBD1 as a possible D gene (6 bases). The germline gives CDR1 GTSNPN, CDR2 SVGIG (reference sequence). The CDR3 has 13 amino acids. Between the trimmed V and J ends, which lost 4 bases and 5 bases, there was a span of 12 bases. The CDR3 DNA sequence: TGTGCCTGGACTTCAAGGACAGATCAGCCCCAGCATTTT. This gives the protein CAWTSRTDQPQHF.

This clone appeared a single time. The J gene is TRBJ1-6, the V gene TRBV15; 8 bases map to TRBD1. With 0 bases clipped from V and 8 bases from J, the junction kept 3 bases outside the gene matches. There are 15 residues in the CDR3. The V gene's germline CDR1 is LNHNV and CDR2 YYDKDF (reference sequence). The CDR3: CATSREDRVYSPLHF. DNA for the CDR3: TGTGCCACCAGCAGAGAGGACAGGGTTTATTCACCCCTCCACTTT.

The J gene is TRBJ2-7, the V gene TRBV19, with 7 positions matching TRBD1. CDR1 and CDR2 from the germline V gene are LNHDA and SQIVND (reference sequence). This CDR3 spans 14 amino acids. Trimming cost V 5 bases and J 2 bases; bases outside gene matches: 6. CDR3 sequence: CASSSGQFAYEQYF. DNA for the CDR3: TGTGCCAGTAGTTCGGGACAGTTCGCCTACGAGCAGTACTTC.

This clone was seen once. CDR3 protein: CASSALAGGPADNEQFF. The CDR3 nucleotides read TGTGCCAGCAGCGCGCTAGCGGGGGGGCCGGCCGACAATGAGCAGTTCTTC. The chain uses TRBV2 and TRBJ2-1, with 12 bases lining up with TRBD2. The CDR3 has 17 amino acids. V lost 6 bases to trimming and J lost 5 bases; unmatched junction nucleotides: 11. CDR1 and CDR2 (germline): SNHLY, FYNNEI.

The chain combines TRBV5-6 with TRBJ1-1; D is perhaps TRBD1 (5 bases). Trimming pared 1 base from V and 2 bases from J, leaving 18 bases between. The CDR3 length is 17 residues. In germline, CDR1 is SGHDT, CDR2 YYEEEE. The CDR3 spells CASSLSEEWGDNTEAFF. In DNA form, the CDR3 reads TGTGCCAGCAGCTTGTCCGAAGAGTGGGGGGATAACACTGAAGCTTTCTTT.

The chain combines TRBV11-1 with TRBJ2-1, with 9 bases fitting TRBD2. Germline V gives CDR1 SGHAT, CDR2 FQDESV (reference sequence). The V and J ends lost 6 bases and 7 bases, in that order; junction bases with no gene match: 7. This CDR3 has 14 amino acids. The CDR3 DNA reads TGTGCCAGCAGACATAGCGGGGGTAGTAATGAGCAGTTCTTC. Its translation is CASRHSGGSNEQFF.

Here the CDR3 DNA reads TGTGCCAGCAGTGAGAGTCTCCGGGACAGGGCGGGAAATGAGCAGTTCTTC. Residues: CASSESLRDRAGNEQFF. The chain couples TRBV6-1 to TRBJ2-1; TRBD1 matches at 9 bases. Germline V gene data show CDR1 as MNHNS and CDR2 as SASEGT. The CDR3 length is 17 residues. The V segment lost 3 bases and the J segment 7 bases; nucleotides outside the gene matches: 13.